This T cell receptor (beta chain) was captured by sequencing in a study of blood T cell repertoires in COVID-19 (dated by TCRdb to the early 2020s). Study-wide context: Samples covering the acute and convalescent phases of COVID-19 were provided by collaborators in the United States, Italy and Spain. HLA class I and class II types, where available, came from metadata supplied by the sample provider rather than from assay-based typing. The repertoires were released in a freely available public database intended as a resource for research on the immune response to SARS-CoV-2. Samples were obtained from the ongoing ImmuneRACE study (first 160 participants) and from approximately 1,200 subjects provided by 6 global collaborators. The dataset comprised deeply sampled blood TCRbeta repertoires from subjects exposed to, actively infected with, or recovered from COVID-19. The material from the prospective study consisted of cDNA or gDNA derived from T cells, B-cell-depleted T cells, or PBMCs. Nearly every sample came with metadata listing a de-identified subject ID, COVID-19 status, age in years and sex. Points the paper makes about the study in general: How much clinical and demographic metadata was included differed by source and by participant, and the metadata was provided uncurated.

TCRbeta CDR3 regions were amplified from genomic DNA by means of the immunoSEQ Assay, a bias-controlled multiplex PCR. As for how the authors treated the data: Nucleated cell counts per sample were estimated from amplification of reference gene primers within the assay. To quantify the absolute abundance of each unique TCRbeta CDR3 rearrangement, sequence reads were collapsed and filtered. For each sample, productive Simpson clonality was calculated as the square root of Simpson's diversity index across productive rearrangements. TCRdb re-hosts the immuneACCESS table, in-frame sequences only. Its copies lack some clones; in the studies checked, an unresolved V gene accounts for under half of them, and the cause for the rest is not known. Clonal size and the V and J genes are those of that table, whereas D and trimming came from the DNA. The sample yields about 230,000 clones; about nine tenths were counted once. Roughly 10% of the sample belongs to the ten largest clones.

One collaborating source in Seattle enrolled patients while the patients were actively infected and followed the patients over time throughout the course of disease. The collaborating institutions used their own protocols to collect whole blood in K2EDTA tubes. For TCRbeta analysis, collaborators shipped samples as frozen whole blood, isolated PBMCs, or DNA extracted from either of those sample types. Of note for this clone: Its antigen has not been determined. No base qualities exist here, and no much larger clone lies one base off it.

Sequenced material: peripheral blood. The receptor comes from a man over 45 with COVID-19, enrolled during active disease.

CDR3 region: CASGGGQGTTEAFF. The sequenced DNA: TGTGCCAGCGGAGGAGGACAGGGGACCACTGAAGCTTTCTTT. This chain is built from TRBV6-5 and TRBJ1-1, with 9 bases aligning to TRBD1. The germline V gene supplies CDR1 MNHEY and CDR2 SVGAGI. Relative to germline, V is missing 8 bases and J is missing 4 bases, with 8 bases of the junction outside any gene match. The CDR3, from cysteine to phenylalanine, totals 14 residues. Left in the record is the CDR3 DNA by itself, 42 bases read in frame from the first base.